This TCR beta chain was observed in a study of blood T cell repertoires in COVID-19. Study details: The United States, Italy and Spain provided the acute and convalescent COVID-19 samples. PBMCs, B-cell-depleted T cells, or T cells provided the cDNA or gDNA that made up the material.

Germline V gene data show CDR1 as SGDLS and CDR2 as YYNGEE. The CDR3 is 16 amino acids. V gave up 4 bases and J gave up 1 base; unmatched junction bases: 5. Repertoires were generated with immunoSEQ multiplex PCR, while TCRdb's copy carries only in-frame clones and drops some. The table shows about 110,000 clones, with over 80% occurring only once. The source is a woman aged 70 to 79 with acute or convalescent COVID-19. The rearrangement joins TRBV9 to TRBJ1-3; 10 nucleotides agree with TRBD1. Sequenced material: peripheral blood. The CDR3 region has the DNA TGTGCCAGCAGCTTTTGGACAGGGGGGTCTGGAAACACCATATATTTT. This codes for CASSFWTGGSGNTIYF.